This T cell receptor (beta chain) derives from a study of blood T cells in healthy people across ages (dated by TCRdb to the mid-2010s). About the study as a whole: In model experiments, template switching captured about one uniquely barcoded TCR beta cDNA molecule for every two T cells. To track age-related changes in TCR beta repertoire diversity, the study relied on deep sequencing normalized with unique cDNA molecular identifiers. Donors were grouped into four age groups: young (average approximately 16 years), middle-aged (39), aged (around 56) and long-lived (roughly 80). Donors of different ages were randomly distributed across sequencing lanes to avoid experimental bias. The study analyzed two additional independent replicas of 1 million unique cDNA reads from the same blood draw for two donors, one aged 18 to 30 and one aged 80 or older. The investigation overall reported the following: Total diversity estimates from one million sequenced T cells were considered lower bounds and underestimates. Compared with the aged group, more naive CD4+ T cells, fewer expanded clones and increased TCR diversity were shown by the long-lived group, suggesting age selection. Conclusive comparison of naive and antigen-experienced compartments was prevented by the profiling of bulk unsorted PBMCs. Donor CMV infection status was unknown, potentially confounding age-related changes in expanded clonotypes. As age increased, observed TCR beta diversity per million T cells dropped in a roughly linear way, and a significant reduction was already evident by age 40. The percentage of naive T cells measured by flow cytometry correlated strongly with observed TCR beta diversity.

Libraries were made using 5' RACE. TCRdb shows the sequencer as Illumina HiSeq 2500. The second PCR ran for roughly 7 to 11 cycles and used a J-beta primer mix along with a sample-barcoded 5' primer. Each TCR beta cDNA molecule received a unique molecular identifier from a template-switch 5' adaptor carrying 12 random nucleotides. Each sample yielded at least 2.5 million CDR3-containing paired-end reads. The Mint cDNA synthesis kit, primed by a TRBC-specific oligonucleotide, was used to synthesize first-strand cDNA from all RNA. After uracil-DNA glycosylase treatment, a first 18-cycle PCR used universal primers M1SS and BC2_uni_R on all cDNA. The paper's processing steps were these. Normalization of each sample was performed by random selection of 1 million high-quality reads, each carrying a distinct molecular identifier. Instead of being binned into consensus sequences, reads with shared molecular identifiers were discarded. MiTCR, set to a Q25 quality threshold and the strictest error-elimination algorithm, was used for CDR3 identification, clonotype clustering and error correction. A nonparametric unseen species model with Euler transformation was used to estimate lower-bound total TCR beta diversity. TCRdb reran the public reads through fastp at Q25 and MiXCR, keeping productive beta chains. Rows are unified per CDR3 protein, each entry keeping the most common DNA and genes. None of the V and J calls come from the authors' own analysis; TCRdb made them. Across this sample there are roughly 1,700,000 distinct CDR3 sequences, with 28% seen only once. Approximately 7.7% of the sample is taken by the ten largest.

Only a few counts were recorded for this clonotype. This clone's antigen is unknown. Base quality data are lacking; no much larger clone is found one base away. The donors were roughly 40 Caucasian individuals from Russia, aged about 6 to 95 years, who were systemically healthy. Each donor gave ten milliliters of peripheral blood, collected into EDTA-treated Vacutainer tubes. Ficoll-Paque density-gradient centrifugation was used to isolate PBMCs, with at least 7 million obtained per sample. Total RNA, at least 5.5 micrograms per sample, was extracted from PBMCs with Trizol reagent. For every donor, an aliquot of PBMCs went through flow cytometry to measure the percentages of naive CD45RAhigh/CD27high T cells. CDR1 and CDR2 are drawn from the germline V gene: MDHEN, SYDVKM. Taken from cysteine to phenylalanine, the CDR3 has 15 residues. Only the CDR3 portion is preserved as DNA: 45 bases, with reading frame beginning at the first base. The V end loses 8 bases and the J end loses 2 bases, and a stretch of 16 bases separates them.

The sequencing input was blood. The TCR originated in a woman aged 25 to 39 in good health. This sequence uses TRBV28 and TRBJ1-5; TRBD1 is a weak D gene call, 5 bases matching. The nucleotide sequence reads as follows: TGTGCCAGCTTCCGACGGGCGGGGGGCAATCAGCCCCAGCATTTT. This sequence encodes CASFRRAGGNQPQHF. The reference TRBV28 and TRBJ1-5 proteins fill in what lies around the CDR3, so the full variable domain reads DVKVTQSSRYLVKRTGEKVFLECVQDMDHENMFWYRQDPGLGLRLIYFSYDVKMKEKGDIPEGYSVSREKKERFSLILESASTNQTSMYLCASFRRAGGNQPQHFGDGTRLSIL.